This T cell receptor beta chain stems from a study of neurological immune-mediated disorders (dated by TCRdb to between 2019 and 2020). Concerning the study at large: Among the roughly 35 multiple sclerosis patients, roughly 31 had relapsing-remitting MS and 3 had secondary progressive MS. The study compared peripheral blood TCR-beta repertoires of HTLV-I-associated myelopathy (HAM/TSP) patients, multiple sclerosis patients and healthy controls using UMI-based sequencing. Alongside PBMC samples, the set of about 97 TCR-beta libraries contained longitudinal samples, technical triplicates, and paired CD4+ and CD8+ T-cell subsets that had been sorted. The cohort included 60 to 75 subjects: roughly 15 with HAM/TSP, about 34 with multiple sclerosis, and around 20 healthy controls.

Points the paper makes about the study in general: No clinical or MRI features were associated with the MS cluster, and the authors said that larger cohorts are needed. In phylogenetic analysis, the repertoires of 18 of 34 MS patients grouped into a cluster of related CDR3 sequences, which suggests a possible signature at the repertoire level. TCR clonal expansion was highest in HAM/TSP patients and lowest in MS patients, with MS patients falling below even healthy controls. No identical CDR3 amino acid sequences were shared among expanded clones across subjects, suggesting private TCR-beta repertoires in all groups.

Unsorted PBMC libraries were generated from 2 million PBMCs stored in RNAlater at -80 °C until RNA extraction. The multiple sclerosis patients were enrolled in a US clinical protocol that used magnetic resonance imaging to evaluate disease progression. Peripheral blood was subjected to Ficoll-Hypaque density gradient centrifugation to isolate PBMCs, which were then cryopreserved in liquid nitrogen. cDNA was synthesized by template-switch 5'RACE using a primer carrying a 10-nucleotide random unique molecular identifier by which each TCR transcript was tagged. Every sequencing run yielded over 200 million TCR-beta sequences covering 15-18 subjects. Total RNA was extracted with the RNeasy kit. Using the KAPA Real-time Library Amplification kit, TCR-beta VDJ regions were amplified with primers for the TCR constant region and the 5'RACE anchor. Sample indexes and Illumina adaptors were added in a first PCR, after which library yield was increased in a second PCR. After Ampure bead purification, the TCR product of roughly 650 bp was size-selected on a 2% E-gel SizeSelection system. Library quality was checked on a Bioanalyzer, concentration was measured with Qubit, and libraries were quantified with the Kapa Library Quantification kit before pooling. An Illumina HiSeq 2500 was used to sequence the libraries paired-end at 2 x 150 bp. To increase sequence diversity, roughly 24-31% phiX was spiked into each library pool. As for the authors' bioinformatics: Quality-filtered reads were processed with the UMI-based MiGEC pipeline, which removed over 75% of raw TCR sequences during error correction. IMGT germline references were used for aligning VDJ genes, and each clonotype was defined as a unique CDR3 amino acid sequence together with its V-J genes. Clonal expansion, Shannon diversity, and CDR3 relatedness (CalcPairwiseDistances, ClusterSamples) were evaluated with VDJtools, and phylogenetic trees were built with CLCbio workbench. Using coefficient-of-variation modelling across technical triplicates, the study counted a clone as expanded if it had at least 8 unique UMIs. Starting from the raw public reads, TCRdb applied fastp trimming at Q25, assembled clones with MiXCR and retained in-frame beta chains. Every entry covers one CDR3 protein and lists the most common genes and DNA from its rows. These V and J calls are TCRdb output, not the study's own analysis. This sample lists 20,000 to 30,000 distinct CDR3 sequences; more than 2% were detected once. The top ten constitute around 2.5% of the sample.

This clonotype was seen a handful of times. Its antigen remains unidentified. Per-base quality was not reported, and no clone a single base away is much larger than it. Spanning cysteine to phenylalanine, the CDR3 consists of 14 amino acids. Only the CDR3 DNA is retained, 42 bases long and in frame from the first base. In the germline V gene (reference sequence), CDR1 corresponds to LGHDT and CDR2 to YNNKEL. Cut back by 3 bases and 3 bases, the V and J ends lie 11 bases apart. The source of this sequence is a woman aged 45-60 years with multiple sclerosis. The source material was PBMCs. This receptor chain uses TRBV3-1 and TRBJ1-1, with no confident D gene call. The CDR3 reads as follows: CASSHPGPHTEAFF. DNA sequence: TGTGCCAGCAGCCACCCCGGACCTCACACTGAAGCTTTCTTT.